This T cell receptor beta chain was observed in a study of STAT3 mutations in large granular lymphocyte leukemia. The repertoire was sequenced with immunoSEQ multiplex PCR; TCRdb's copy has only in-frame clones and lacks some. The sample has approximately 20,000 clones; over 80% are singletons. To note about this clone: Its cognate antigen is unknown.

Study outcomes and limitations: Clonal expansion was inferred from other time points because no sample existed at each clone's first appearance. Persisting codominant clonotypes may have hidden a small pathogenic clone. Every T-LGLL patient had at least one immunodominant TCRbeta clonotype.

The sequenced material came from peripheral blood mononuclear cells. The TCR comes from a man aged 55 to 70 with T-cell large granular lymphocyte leukemia. Some clones in this sample may be carry-over from other donors' samples.

As DNA, the CDR3 is TGCGCCAGCAGCCACCTCAGGGGAGCCGGCGATACGCAGTATTTT. It translates to CASSHLRGAGDTQYF. The rearrangement uses TRBV4-3 and TRBJ2-3, with a weak D call TRBD1 (6 bases). The V end lost 3 bases, the J end lost 6 bases, and 16 bases lay between the germline ends. The CDR3 spans 15 residues. Per germline, CDR1 LGHNA and CDR2 YSLEER.